This T cell receptor beta chain was retrieved from a study of beta chain features in type 1 diabetes. Findings and limits, study-wide: For type 1 diabetes patients, VDJ junctions showed fewer insertions and more deletions.

Sort purity for all populations was recorded as exceeding 98%. Of note for this clone: Antigen specificity is unknown.

CDR1 and CDR2 from the germline V gene are GTSNPN and SVGIG (reference sequence). The CDR3 has 16 residues. V was clipped by 6 bases and J by 2 bases, with 23 bases between them. Sequenced material consisted of expressed TCRB transcripts (all of the isolated RNA was reverse transcribed). Some clones are missing from TCRdb's copy, which holds only in-frame ones; the method was immunoSEQ multiplex PCR. The sample yields hundreds of thousands of clones, around 30% seen once. V is TRBV30 and J is TRBJ2-7; D is possibly TRBD1 (6 bases). This sequence originates from a man aged 18-30 years in good health. Source material: naive CD4+ T cells from blood. The CDR3 loop reads CACTSGVAGVTYEQYF. The CDR3 DNA is TGTGCCTGCACCTCAGGGGTGGCAGGGGTGACCTACGAGCAGTACTTC. The full variable domain, rest sourced from reference TRBV30 and TRBJ2-7, is SQTIHQWPATLVQPVGSPLSLECTVEGTSNPNLYWYRQAAGRGLQLLFYSVGIGQISSEVPQNLSASRPQDRQFILSSKKLLLSDSGFYLCACTSGVAGVTYEQYFGPGTRLTVT.